The source of this T cell receptor (beta chain) is a study of CD8 T cells in ankylosing spondylitis. Findings and caveats of the study: One TCR beta motif, made up of roughly 8 highly homologous variants, appeared characteristic of ankylosing spondylitis blood.

This clonotype was observed many times. Antigen specificity is unknown. It was by quantitative 5'-RACE with molecular barcodes that TCR beta libraries were made. TCRdb processed the 5' RACE reads anew with MiXCR; each CDR3 protein has one entry. The sample lists about 170,000 distinct CDR3 sequences, 15% to 20% occurring once. Trimming took 6 bases from V and 4 from J, leaving 9 bases between them. CDR1 is KGHDR, CDR2 SFDVKD, per germline. This CDR3 has 14 residues. The chain carries TRBV24-1 and TRBJ2-6; tentatively, D is TRBD1 (5 bases). The sequence was obtained from a male donor with ankylosing spondylitis or in good health (not recorded which). The specimen was blood, either unsorted or a sorted T cell fraction (not recorded which). Written as DNA, the CDR3 is TGTGCCACCAGTAGGGGCTCGGGGGCCAACGTCCTGACTTTC. Protein: CATSRGSGANVLTF.